Sequencing of this TCR beta chain was carried out in a study of cytomegalovirus exposure and HLA in healthy donors. Turning to the study itself: The approximately 120 validation repertoires, a later analysis reported, used the same platform as the roughly 700 repertoires from the first cohort. General study points: Reports credit the classifier with highly specific, highly sensitive diagnosis of cytomegalovirus status. Rare TCR sequences dominated, though some public TCRs recurred in many donors. Listed as cytomegalovirus-associated were 150 to 200 TCR beta chains.

The data were produced by immunoSEQ multiplex PCR, yet TCRdb's version contains in-frame clones alone and is incomplete. The sample shows 100,000 to 150,000 clones, approximately 94% of them seen only once. Remarks on this clone: Its antigen is not known.

Trimming pared 5 bases from V and 14 bases from J, leaving 12 bases between. This CDR3 has 11 amino acids. Germline V gives CDR1 SGHAT, CDR2 FQDESV (reference sequence). The chain combines TRBV11-1 with TRBJ2-2, with D hard to call. Specimen: PBMCs. This clonotype was sampled from a woman younger than 35 in good health and CMV-seronegative. CDR3 sequence reads: CASSPAQVLFF. The CDR3 coding sequence is TGTGCCAGCAGCCCGGCCCAGGTTCTGTTTTTT. The complete variable domain, with remaining parts taken from reference TRBV11-1 and TRBJ2-2, reads EAEVAQSPRYKITEKSQAVAFWCDPISGHATLYWYRQILGQGPELLVQFQDESVVDDSQLPKDRFSAERLKGVDSTLKIQPAELGDSAMYLCASSPAQVLFFGEGSRLTVL.